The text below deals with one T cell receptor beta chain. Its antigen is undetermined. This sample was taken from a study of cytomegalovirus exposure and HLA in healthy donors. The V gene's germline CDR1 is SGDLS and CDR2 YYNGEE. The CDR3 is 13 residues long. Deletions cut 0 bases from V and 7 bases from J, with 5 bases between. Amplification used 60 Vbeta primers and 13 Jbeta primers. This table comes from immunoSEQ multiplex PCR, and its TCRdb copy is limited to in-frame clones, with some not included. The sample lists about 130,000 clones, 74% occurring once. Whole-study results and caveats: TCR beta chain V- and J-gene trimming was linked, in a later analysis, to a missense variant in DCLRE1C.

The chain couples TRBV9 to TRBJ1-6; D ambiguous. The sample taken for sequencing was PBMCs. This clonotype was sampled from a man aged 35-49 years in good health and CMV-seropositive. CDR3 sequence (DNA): TGTGCCAGCAGCGTAGAACAGAATTCACCCCTCCACTTT. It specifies CASSVEQNSPLHF. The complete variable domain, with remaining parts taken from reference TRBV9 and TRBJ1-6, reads DSGVTQTPKHLITATGQRVTLRCSPRSGDLSVYWYQQSLDQGLQFLIQYYNGEERAKGNILERFSAQQFPDLHSELNLSSLELGDSALYFCASSVEQNSPLHFGNGTRLTVT.